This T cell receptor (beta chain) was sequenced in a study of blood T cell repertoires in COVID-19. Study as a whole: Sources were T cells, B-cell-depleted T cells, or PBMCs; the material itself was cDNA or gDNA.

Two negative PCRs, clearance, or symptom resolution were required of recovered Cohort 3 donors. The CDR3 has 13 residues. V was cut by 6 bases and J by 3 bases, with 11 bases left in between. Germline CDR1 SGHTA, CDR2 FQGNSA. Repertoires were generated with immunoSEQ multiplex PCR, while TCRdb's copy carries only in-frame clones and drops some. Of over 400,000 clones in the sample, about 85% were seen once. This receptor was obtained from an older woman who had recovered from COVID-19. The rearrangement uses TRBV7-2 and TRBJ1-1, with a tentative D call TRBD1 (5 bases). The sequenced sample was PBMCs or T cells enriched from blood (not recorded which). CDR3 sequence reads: CASRKWGDTEAFF. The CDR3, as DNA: TGTGCCAGCAGAAAATGGGGGGACACTGAAGCTTTCTTT. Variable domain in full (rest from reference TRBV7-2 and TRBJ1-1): GAGVSQSPSNKVTEKGKDVELRCDPISGHTALYWYRQSLGQGLEFLIYFQGNSAPDKSGLPSDRFSAERTGGSVSTLTIQRTQQEDSAVYLCASRKWGDTEAFFGQGTRLTVV.